This passage covers 3 T cell receptor beta chains from one sample sequenced in a study of Tregs in tolerant kidney transplant recipients. Produced via immunoSEQ multiplex PCR; TCRdb's table is partial and in-frame only. The repertoire consists of 100,000 to 130,000 clones, with roughly 90% occurring once and the leading ten covering nearly 0.35%. The material was CD4+ T cells from blood, obtained before the transplant. These receptors all come from a human donor who received a combined kidney and bone marrow transplant.

This clone occurred once. The chain links TRBV5-5 to TRBJ2-5; 7 bases agree with TRBD1. Trimming at V came to 4 bases and at J to 5 bases, leaving 11 bases not matched to a gene. Looked up from germline, CDR1 is SGHKS and CDR2 is YYEKEE (reference sequence). The CDR3 covers 15 residues. CDR3 nucleotide sequence: TGTGCCAGCAGCCCCACTCCGACAGGGTTGGAGACCCAGTACTTC. Translated, it gives CASSPTPTGLETQYF.

The rearrangement uses TRBV7-9 and TRBJ2-3, with 8 bases matching TRBD2. Germline V gene data show CDR1 as SEHNR and CDR2 as FQNEAQ (reference sequence). V was clipped by 7 bases and J by 4 bases; unmatched bases: 7. The CDR3 sequence is 14 residues long. CDR3 sequence reads: CASNFGLASDTQYF. CDR3 DNA sequence: TGTGCCAGCAACTTCGGACTAGCCTCAGATACGCAGTATTTT. The full variable domain, its missing parts supplied by reference TRBV7-9 and TRBJ2-3, is DTGVSQNPRHKITKRGQNVTFRCDPISEHNRLYWYRQTLGQGPEFLTYFQNEAQLEKSRLLSDRFSAERPKGSFSTLEIQRTEQGDSAMYLCASNFGLASDTQYFGPGTRLTVL.

This clone was found a few times. The chain is built from TRBV5-5 and TRBJ2-1; perhaps TRBD1 as D (6 bases). Germline V CDR1 and CDR2: SGHKS, YYEKEE (reference sequence). Trimming removed 1 base at V and 10 bases at J, with 21 bases between. The CDR3 runs to 16 residues. CDR3 in DNA: TGTGCCAGCAGCTTGAACCAGGGGCACAAGCCCGGGGAGCAGTTCTTC. Residues: CASSLNQGHKPGEQFF.